The clone carrying this T cell receptor (beta chain) was observed a handful of times. TCRdb independently ran MiXCR on the RT-PCR reads; one entry per CDR3 protein. The sample includes 650,000 to 800,000 distinct CDR3 sequences, about 15% of them seen just once. These data are taken from a study of response to subunit inactivated influenza vaccine. The specimen comprised PBMCs from blood, sampled around 15 days before vaccination. This TCR derives from a man in his fifties who received an inactivated influenza vaccine.

In DNA, the CDR3 is TGTGCCAGCAGCCCTACTCCGCTCGATGAGCAGTTCTTC. Its protein is CASSPTPLDEQFF. V and J are TRBV7-3 and TRBJ2-1; D not certain. V lost 5 bases and J lost 8, with 13 bases in between. Germline V CDR1 and CDR2: SGHTA, FQGTGA. The CDR3 is 13 amino acids.